This paragraph covers one TCR beta chain sequence. This sample stems from a study of blood T cell repertoires in COVID-19. Study-wide context: Acute and convalescent COVID-19 samples came from the United States, Italy and Spain. T cells, B-cell-depleted T cells, or PBMCs provided the cDNA or gDNA that served as material.

Methods used by the authors: Amplification of reference gene primers provided the estimated nucleated cell counts. The protocol was immunoSEQ multiplex PCR, while the TCRdb copy is restricted to in-frame clones and leaves out a portion. V and J calls and clone size are as listed in that table; D and trimming were resolved from the DNA. The sample includes under 200,000 clones, roughly nine tenths of them seen just once. The V end was cut by 1 base, the J end by 7 bases, with 10 bases between. Germline loops: CDR1 KGHDR, CDR2 SFDVKD. The CDR3 is 14 amino acids. A Seattle source enrolled patients during active infection and followed them longitudinally.

Sequences were obtained from peripheral blood. This sequence originates from a woman aged 55-69 years with COVID-19, enrolled during active disease. V gene TRBV24-1 combines with J gene TRBJ2-1; D perhaps matches TRBD2 (5 bases). CDR3 DNA sequence: TGTGCCACCAGTGATTTCTGGACTCAAAATGAGCAGTTCTTC. Its translation is CATSDFWTQNEQFF.